The 4 T cell receptor beta chains listed next were all sequenced from one sample in a study of tumor-infiltrating lymphocytes in primary liver carcinoma. A primer matching the constant region was used to make TCR beta cDNA from around 460 ng of total RNA. Library construction for TCR beta comprised three nested multiplex PCR rounds performed with slightly modified ARM-PCR. TRBV1-TRBV30 forward primers paired with a C-beta reverse primer drove the first two PCR rounds, roughly 9 cycles each. TCRdb fed the multiplex PCR reads into MiXCR, producing one record per CDR3 protein. The data contain fewer than 350,000 distinct CDR3 sequences, about 65% of them singletons. In addition to blood RNA drawn from unsorted whole blood, germline DNA was extracted. Sequenced material: peripheral blood. The source of these receptors is a middle-aged man with primary liver carcinoma and hepatitis B virus infection.

A note on this clonotype: A much more abundant neighbour one base away suggests this may be a read error. The rearrangement joins TRBV11-2 to TRBJ2-5, with a possible D match to TRBD1 (6 bases). CDR3 size: 11 residues. Germline CDR1 SGHAT, CDR2 FQNNGV. Deletions cut 1 base from V and 10 bases from J, with 7 bases between. CDR3 sequence: CASSLGGGQYF. The CDR3 nucleotides are TGTGCCAGCAGCTTAGGAGGGGGCCAGTACTTC.

Worth noting for this clonotype: One junction end does not reproduce the germline sequence, and a read error may be involved. This chain connects TRBV28 to TRBJ2-7, with D hard to call. The CDR3 is 11 residues long. Germline lookup yields CDR1 MDHEN and CDR2 SYDVKM. Here the CDR3 reads CAGSAGWEQYF. CDR3 DNA: TGTGCCGGCAGTGCCGGATGGGAGCAGTACTTC.

There are many counts of this clonotype. The chain is built from TRBV6-6 and TRBJ2-7; D might be TRBD2 (6 bases). This CDR3 contains 15 residues. V was pared by 1 base and J by 5 bases, with 15 bases between. Germline CDR1 is MNHNY and CDR2 is SVGAGI (reference sequence). CDR3 nucleotide sequence: TGTGCCAGCAGTTACTTGGGCGGGATGGTCAACGAGCAGTACTTC. Translating gives CASSYLGGMVNEQYF.

A remark on this clonotype: It may be a read error: a sequence one base away is much more abundant. The genes are TRBV6-5 and TRBJ1-5, with D possibly TRBD1 on 5 matching bases. The germline CDR1 and CDR2 sequences are MNHEY and SVGAGI. CDR3 length: 14 residues. CDR3: CSSRDLLSNQPQHF. The CDR3 nucleotides read TGTTCCAGCCGGGACCTACTAAGCAATCAGCCCCAGCATTTT.